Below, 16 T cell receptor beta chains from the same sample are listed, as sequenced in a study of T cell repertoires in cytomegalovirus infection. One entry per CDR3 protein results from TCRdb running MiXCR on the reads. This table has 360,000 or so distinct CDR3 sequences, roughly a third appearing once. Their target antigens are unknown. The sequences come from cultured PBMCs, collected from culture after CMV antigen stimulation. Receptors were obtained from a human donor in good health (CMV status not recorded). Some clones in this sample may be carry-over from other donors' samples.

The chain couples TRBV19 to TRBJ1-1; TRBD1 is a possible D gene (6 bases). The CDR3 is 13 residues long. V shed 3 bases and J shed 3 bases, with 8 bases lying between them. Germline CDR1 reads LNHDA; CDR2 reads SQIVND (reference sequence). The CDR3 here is CASSIGQYTEAFF. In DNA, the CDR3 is TGTGCCAGTAGTATCGGACAGTACACTGAAGCTTTCTTT.

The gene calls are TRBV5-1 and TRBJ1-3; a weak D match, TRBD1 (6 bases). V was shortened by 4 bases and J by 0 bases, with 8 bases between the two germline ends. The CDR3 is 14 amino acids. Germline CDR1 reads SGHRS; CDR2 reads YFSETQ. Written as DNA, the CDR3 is TGCGCCAGCAGCCAGGGGAACTCTGGAAACACCATATATTTT. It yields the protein CASSQGNSGNTIYF.

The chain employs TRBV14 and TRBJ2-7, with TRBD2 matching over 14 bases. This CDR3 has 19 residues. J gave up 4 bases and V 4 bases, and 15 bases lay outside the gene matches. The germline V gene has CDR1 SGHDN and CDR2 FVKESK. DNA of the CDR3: TGTGCCAGCAGCCGAAGACTAGCGGGAGGGCCCTTCGAACCTTACGAGCAGTACTTC. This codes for CASSRRLAGGPFEPYEQYF.

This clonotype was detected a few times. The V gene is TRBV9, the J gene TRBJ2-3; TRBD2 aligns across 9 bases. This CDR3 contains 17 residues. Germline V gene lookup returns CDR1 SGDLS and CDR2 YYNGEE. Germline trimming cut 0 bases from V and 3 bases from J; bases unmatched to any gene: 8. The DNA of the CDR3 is TGTGCCAGCAGCGTAGTGGGTAGCGGGAGCGGTACAGATACGCAGTATTTT. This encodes CASSVVGSGSGTDTQYF. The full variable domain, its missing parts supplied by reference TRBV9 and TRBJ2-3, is DSGVTQTPKHLITATGQRVTLRCSPRSGDLSVYWYQQSLDQGLQFLIQYYNGEERAKGNILERFSAQQFPDLHSELNLSSLELGDSALYFCASSVVGSGSGTDTQYFGPGTRLTVL.

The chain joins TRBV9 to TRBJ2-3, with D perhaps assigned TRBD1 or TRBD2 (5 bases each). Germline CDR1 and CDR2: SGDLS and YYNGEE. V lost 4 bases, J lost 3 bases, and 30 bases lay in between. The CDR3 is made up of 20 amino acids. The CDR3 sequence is CASSPESLGTISSRTDTQYF. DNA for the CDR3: TGTGCCAGCAGCCCCGAGAGTTTGGGGACGATCAGTAGTAGGACAGATACGCAGTATTTT.

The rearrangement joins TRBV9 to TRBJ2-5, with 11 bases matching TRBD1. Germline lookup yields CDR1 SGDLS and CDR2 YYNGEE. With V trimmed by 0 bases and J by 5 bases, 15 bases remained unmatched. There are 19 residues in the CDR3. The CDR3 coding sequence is TGTGCCAGCAGCGTAGTGCCCGGACAGGGGGCGGCGGGAGACGAGACCCAGTACTTC. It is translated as CASSVVPGQGAAGDETQYF.

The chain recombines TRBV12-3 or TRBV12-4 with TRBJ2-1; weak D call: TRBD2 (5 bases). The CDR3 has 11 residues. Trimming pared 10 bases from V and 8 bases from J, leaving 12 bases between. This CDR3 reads CAITISDEQFF. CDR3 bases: TGTGCCATCACTATTAGCGATGAGCAGTTCTTC.

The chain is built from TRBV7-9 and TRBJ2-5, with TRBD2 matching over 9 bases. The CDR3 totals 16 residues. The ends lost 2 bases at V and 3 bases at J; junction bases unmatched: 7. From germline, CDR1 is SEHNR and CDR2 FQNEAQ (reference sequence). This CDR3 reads CASSLYPTSGEETQYF. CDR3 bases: TGTGCCAGCAGCTTATATCCGACTAGCGGAGAAGAGACCCAGTACTTC.

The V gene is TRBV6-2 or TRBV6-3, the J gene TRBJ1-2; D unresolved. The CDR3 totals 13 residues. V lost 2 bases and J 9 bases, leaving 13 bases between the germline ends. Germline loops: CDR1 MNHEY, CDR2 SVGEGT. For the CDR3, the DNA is TGTGCCAGCAGTTACGGCGGGTCTACTAGCTACACCTTC. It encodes CASSYGGSTSYTF.

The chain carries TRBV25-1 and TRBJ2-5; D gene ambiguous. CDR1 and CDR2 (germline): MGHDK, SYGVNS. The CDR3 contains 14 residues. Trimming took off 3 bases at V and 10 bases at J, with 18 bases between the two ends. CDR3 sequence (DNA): TGTGCCAGCAGTGATTTTCAGGTCCCATCTTTCCAGTACTTC. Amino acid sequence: CASSDFQVPSFQYF.

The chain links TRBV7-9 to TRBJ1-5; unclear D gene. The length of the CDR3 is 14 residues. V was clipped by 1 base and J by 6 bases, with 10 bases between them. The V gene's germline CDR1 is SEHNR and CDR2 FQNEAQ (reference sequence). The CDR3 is CASSLGGFGQPQHF. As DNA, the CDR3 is TGTGCCAGCAGCTTAGGAGGGTTCGGTCAGCCCCAGCATTTT.

DNA for the CDR3: TGCAGTGCTAGAGGGGGGACTAGCGGGTCACCGAAGACCCAGTACTTC. This encodes CSARGGTSGSPKTQYF. The rearrangement links TRBV20-1 to TRBJ2-5, with 12 positions matching TRBD2. From germline, CDR1 is DFQATT and CDR2 SNEGSKA (reference sequence). CDR3 length: 16 residues. With 1 base clipped from V and 6 bases from J, the junction kept 9 bases outside the gene matches.

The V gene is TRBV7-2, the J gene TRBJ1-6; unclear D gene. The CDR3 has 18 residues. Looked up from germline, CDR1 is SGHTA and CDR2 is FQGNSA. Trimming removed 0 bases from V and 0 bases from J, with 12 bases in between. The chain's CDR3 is CASSLALLGSSYNSPLHF. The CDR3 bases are TGTGCCAGCAGCTTAGCTCTCTTAGGGAGCTCCTATAATTCACCCCTCCACTTT.

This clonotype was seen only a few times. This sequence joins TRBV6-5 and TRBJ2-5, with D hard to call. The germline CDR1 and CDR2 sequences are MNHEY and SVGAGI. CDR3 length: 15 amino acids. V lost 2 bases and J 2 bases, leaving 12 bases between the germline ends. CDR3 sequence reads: CASSYGGVGQETQYF. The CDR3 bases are TGTGCCAGCAGTTACGGTGGGGTGGGGCAAGAGACCCAGTACTTC.

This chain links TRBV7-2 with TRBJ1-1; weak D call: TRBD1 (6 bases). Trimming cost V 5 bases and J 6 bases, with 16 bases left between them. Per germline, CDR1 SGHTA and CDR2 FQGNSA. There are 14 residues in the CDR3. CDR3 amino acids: CASSQLQGSSEAFF. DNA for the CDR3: TGTGCCAGCAGCCAACTGCAGGGGAGCTCTGAAGCTTTCTTT.

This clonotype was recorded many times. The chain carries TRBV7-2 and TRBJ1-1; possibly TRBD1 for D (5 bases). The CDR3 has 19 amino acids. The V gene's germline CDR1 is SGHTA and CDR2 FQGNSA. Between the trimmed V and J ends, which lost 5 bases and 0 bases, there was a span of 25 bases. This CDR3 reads CASSGRGTAISGMNTEAFF. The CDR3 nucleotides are TGTGCCAGCAGCGGACGAGGGACCGCAATTTCGGGAATGAACACTGAAGCTTTCTTT.